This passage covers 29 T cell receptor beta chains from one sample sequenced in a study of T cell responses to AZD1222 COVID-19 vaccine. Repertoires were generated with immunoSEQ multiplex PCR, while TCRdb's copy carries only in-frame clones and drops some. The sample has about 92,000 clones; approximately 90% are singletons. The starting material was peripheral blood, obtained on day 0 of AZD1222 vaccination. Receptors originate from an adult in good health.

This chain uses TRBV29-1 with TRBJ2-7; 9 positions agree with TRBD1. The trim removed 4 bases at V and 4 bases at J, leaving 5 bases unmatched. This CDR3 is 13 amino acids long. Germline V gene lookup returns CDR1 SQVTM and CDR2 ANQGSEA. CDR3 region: CSVVKGQGYEQYF. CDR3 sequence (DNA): TGCAGCGTTGTAAAGGGACAGGGTTACGAGCAGTACTTC.

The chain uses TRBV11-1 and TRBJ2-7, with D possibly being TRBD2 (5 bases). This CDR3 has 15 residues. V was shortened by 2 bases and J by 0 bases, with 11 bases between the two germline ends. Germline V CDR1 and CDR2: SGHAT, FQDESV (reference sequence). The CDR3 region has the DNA TGTGCCAGCAGCTTATTAGTTGGGAGCTCCTACGAGCAGTACTTC. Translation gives CASSLLVGSSYEQYF.

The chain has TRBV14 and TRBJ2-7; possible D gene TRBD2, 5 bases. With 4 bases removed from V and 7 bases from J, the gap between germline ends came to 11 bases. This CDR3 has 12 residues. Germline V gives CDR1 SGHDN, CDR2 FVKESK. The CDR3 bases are TGTGCCAGCAGCCCCACGGGGTGGGAGCAGTACTTC. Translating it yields CASSPTGWEQYF.

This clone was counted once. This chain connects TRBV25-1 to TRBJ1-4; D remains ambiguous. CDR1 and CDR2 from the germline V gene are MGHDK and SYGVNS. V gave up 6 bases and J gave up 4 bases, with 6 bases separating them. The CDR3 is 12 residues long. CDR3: CASRQLNEKLFF. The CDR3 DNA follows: TGTGCCAGCAGACAGCTTAATGAAAAACTGTTTTTT.

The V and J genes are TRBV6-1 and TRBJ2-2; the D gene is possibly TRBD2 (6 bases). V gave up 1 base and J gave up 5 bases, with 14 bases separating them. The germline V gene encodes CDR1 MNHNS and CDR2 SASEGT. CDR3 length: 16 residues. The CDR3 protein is CASSEVAGRGTGELFF. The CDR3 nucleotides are TGTGCCAGCAGTGAAGTGGCCGGGAGAGGGACCGGGGAGCTGTTTTTT.

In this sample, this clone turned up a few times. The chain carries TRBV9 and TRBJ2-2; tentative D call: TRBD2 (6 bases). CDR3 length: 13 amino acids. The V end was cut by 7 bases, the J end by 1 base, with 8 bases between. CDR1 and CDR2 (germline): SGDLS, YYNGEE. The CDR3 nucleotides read TGTGCCAGCTTGGGAGGGAACACCGGGGAGCTGTTTTTT. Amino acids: CASLGGNTGELFF.

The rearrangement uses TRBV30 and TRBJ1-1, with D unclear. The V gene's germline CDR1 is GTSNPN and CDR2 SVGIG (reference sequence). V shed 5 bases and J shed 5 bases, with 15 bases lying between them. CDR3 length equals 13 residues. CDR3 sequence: CAWGRQPGTEAFF. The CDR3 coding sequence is TGTGCCTGGGGGCGCCAGCCGGGGACTGAAGCTTTCTTT.

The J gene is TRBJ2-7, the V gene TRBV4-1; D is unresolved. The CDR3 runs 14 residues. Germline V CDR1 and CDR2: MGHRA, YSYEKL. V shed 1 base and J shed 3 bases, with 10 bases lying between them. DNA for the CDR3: TGCGCCAGCAGCCAAGGCCCAGGTTACTACGAGCAGTACTTC. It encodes CASSQGPGYYEQYF.

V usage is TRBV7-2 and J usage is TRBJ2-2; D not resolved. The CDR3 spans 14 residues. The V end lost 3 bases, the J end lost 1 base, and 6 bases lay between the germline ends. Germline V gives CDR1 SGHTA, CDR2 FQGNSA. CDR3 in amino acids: CASSLYGNTGELFF. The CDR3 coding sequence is TGTGCCAGCAGCTTGTACGGGAACACCGGGGAGCTGTTTTTT.

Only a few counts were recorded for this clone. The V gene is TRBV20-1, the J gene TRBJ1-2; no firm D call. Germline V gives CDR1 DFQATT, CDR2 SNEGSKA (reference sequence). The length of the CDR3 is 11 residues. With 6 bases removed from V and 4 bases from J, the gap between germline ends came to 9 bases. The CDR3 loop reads CSAQTGYGYTF. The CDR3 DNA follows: TGCAGTGCCCAAACGGGCTATGGCTACACCTTC.

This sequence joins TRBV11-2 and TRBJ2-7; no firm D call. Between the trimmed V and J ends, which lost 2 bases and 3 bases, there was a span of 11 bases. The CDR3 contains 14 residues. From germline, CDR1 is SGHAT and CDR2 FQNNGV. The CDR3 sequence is CASSLLGLGYEQYF. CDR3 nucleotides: TGTGCCAGCAGCTTATTAGGGTTGGGCTACGAGCAGTACTTC.

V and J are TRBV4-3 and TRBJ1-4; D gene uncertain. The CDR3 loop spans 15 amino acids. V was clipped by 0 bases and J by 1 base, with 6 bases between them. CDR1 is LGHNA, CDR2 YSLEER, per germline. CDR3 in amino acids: CASSQERVTNEKLFF. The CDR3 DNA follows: TGCGCCAGCAGCCAAGAGCGGGTAACTAATGAAAAACTGTTTTTT.

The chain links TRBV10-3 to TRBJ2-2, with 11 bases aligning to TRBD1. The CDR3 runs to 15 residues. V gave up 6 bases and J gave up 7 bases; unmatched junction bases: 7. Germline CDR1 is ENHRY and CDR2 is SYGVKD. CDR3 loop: CAISGGQGVGGELFF. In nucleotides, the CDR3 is TGTGCCATCAGCGGGGGACAGGGGGTCGGCGGGGAGCTGTTTTTT.

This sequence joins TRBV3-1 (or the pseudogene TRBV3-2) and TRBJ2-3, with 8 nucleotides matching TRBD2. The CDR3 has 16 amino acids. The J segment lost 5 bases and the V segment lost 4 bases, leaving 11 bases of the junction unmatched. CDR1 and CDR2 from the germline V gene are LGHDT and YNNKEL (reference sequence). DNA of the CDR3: TGTGCCAGCAGCCTCAATCCGGGGGGGCCGGAAGATACGCAGTATTTT. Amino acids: CASSLNPGGPEDTQYF.

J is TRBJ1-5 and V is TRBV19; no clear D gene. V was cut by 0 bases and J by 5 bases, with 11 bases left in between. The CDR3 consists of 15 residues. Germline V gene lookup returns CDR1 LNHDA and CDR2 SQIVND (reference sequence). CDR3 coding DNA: TGTGCCAGTAGTATAGAGGCTGTTTCCGATCAGCCCCAGCATTTT. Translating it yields CASSIEAVSDQPQHF.

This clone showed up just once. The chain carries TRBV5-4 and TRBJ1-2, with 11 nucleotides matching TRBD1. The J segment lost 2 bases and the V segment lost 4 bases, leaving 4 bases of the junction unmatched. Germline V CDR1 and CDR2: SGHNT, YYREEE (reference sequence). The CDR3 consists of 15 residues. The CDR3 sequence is CASSERTGGNYGYTF. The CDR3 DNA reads TGTGCCAGCAGCGAGAGGACAGGGGGCAACTATGGCTACACCTTC.

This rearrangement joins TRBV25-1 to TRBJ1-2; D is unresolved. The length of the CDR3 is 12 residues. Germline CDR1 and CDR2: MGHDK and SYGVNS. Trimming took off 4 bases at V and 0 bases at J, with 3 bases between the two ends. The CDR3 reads CASSAANYGYTF. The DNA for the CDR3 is TGTGCCAGCAGTGCTGCTAACTATGGCTACACCTTC.

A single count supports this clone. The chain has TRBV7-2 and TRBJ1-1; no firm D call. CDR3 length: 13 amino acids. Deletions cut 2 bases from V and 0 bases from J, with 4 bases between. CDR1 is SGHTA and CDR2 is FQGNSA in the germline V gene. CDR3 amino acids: CASSLSVNTEAFF. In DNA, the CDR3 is TGTGCCAGCAGCTTATCAGTGAACACTGAAGCTTTCTTT.

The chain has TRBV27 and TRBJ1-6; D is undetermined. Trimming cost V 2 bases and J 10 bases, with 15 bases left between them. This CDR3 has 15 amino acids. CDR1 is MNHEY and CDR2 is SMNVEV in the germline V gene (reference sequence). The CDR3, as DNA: TGTGCCAGCAGTTTAATCGCCCCTCGGGTATCACCCCTCCACTTT. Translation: CASSLIAPRVSPLHF.

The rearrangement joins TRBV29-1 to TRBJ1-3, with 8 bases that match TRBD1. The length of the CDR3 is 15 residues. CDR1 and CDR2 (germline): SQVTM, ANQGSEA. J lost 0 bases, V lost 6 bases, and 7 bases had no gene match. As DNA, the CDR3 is TGCAGCGTCGACGTAGGGACAGGCTCTGGAAACACCATATATTTT. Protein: CSVDVGTGSGNTIYF. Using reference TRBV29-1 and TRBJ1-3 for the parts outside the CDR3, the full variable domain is SAVISQKPSRDICQRGTSLTIQCQVDSQVTMMFWYRQQPGQSLTLIATANQGSEATYESGFVIDKFPISRPNLTFSTLTVSNMSPEDSSIYLCSVDVGTGSGNTIYFGEGSWLTVV.

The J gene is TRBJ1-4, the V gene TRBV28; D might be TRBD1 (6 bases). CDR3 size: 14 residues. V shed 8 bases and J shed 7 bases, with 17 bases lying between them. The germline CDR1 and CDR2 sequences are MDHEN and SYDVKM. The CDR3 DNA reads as TGTGCCAGCTGTCGGGGGCCTCCCATTGAAAAACTGTTTTTT. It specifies CASCRGPPIEKLFF.

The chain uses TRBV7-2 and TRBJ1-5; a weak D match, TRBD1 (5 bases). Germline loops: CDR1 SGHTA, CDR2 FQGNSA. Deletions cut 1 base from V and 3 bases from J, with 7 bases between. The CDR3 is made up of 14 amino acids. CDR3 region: CASSLGGVNQPQHF. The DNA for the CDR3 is TGTGCCAGCAGCTTAGGAGGGGTCAATCAGCCCCAGCATTTT.

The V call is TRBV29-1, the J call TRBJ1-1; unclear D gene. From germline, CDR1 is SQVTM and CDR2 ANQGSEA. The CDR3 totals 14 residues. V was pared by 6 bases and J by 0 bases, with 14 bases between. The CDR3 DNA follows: TGCAGCGTCACCATCGGGTCGATGAACACTGAAGCTTTCTTT. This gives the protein CSVTIGSMNTEAFF. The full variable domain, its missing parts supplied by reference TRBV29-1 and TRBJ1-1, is SAVISQKPSRDICQRGTSLTIQCQVDSQVTMMFWYRQQPGQSLTLIATANQGSEATYESGFVIDKFPISRPNLTFSTLTVSNMSPEDSSIYLCSVTIGSMNTEAFFGQGTRLTVV.

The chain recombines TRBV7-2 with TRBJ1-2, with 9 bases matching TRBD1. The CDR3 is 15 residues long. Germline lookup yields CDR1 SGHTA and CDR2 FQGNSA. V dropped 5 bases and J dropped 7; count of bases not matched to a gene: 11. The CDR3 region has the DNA TGTGCCAGCAGCCCCCGGACAGGGGAGTTGGGTGGCTACACCTTC. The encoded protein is CASSPRTGELGGYTF.

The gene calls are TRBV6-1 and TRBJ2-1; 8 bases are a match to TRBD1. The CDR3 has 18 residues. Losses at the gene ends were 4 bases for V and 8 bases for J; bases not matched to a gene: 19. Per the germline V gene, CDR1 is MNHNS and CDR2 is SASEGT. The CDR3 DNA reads TGTGCCAGCAGTGCCCCGGGGGCAGGGGGCAGGAAGGGCGATGAGCAGTTCTTC. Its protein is CASSAPGAGGRKGDEQFF.

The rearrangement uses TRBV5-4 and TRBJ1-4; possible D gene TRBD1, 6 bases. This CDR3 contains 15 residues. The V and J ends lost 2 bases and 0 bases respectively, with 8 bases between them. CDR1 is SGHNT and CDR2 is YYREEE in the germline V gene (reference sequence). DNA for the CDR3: TGTGCCAGCAGCTTAGGGGGATCAACTAATGAAAAACTGTTTTTT. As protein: CASSLGGSTNEKLFF.

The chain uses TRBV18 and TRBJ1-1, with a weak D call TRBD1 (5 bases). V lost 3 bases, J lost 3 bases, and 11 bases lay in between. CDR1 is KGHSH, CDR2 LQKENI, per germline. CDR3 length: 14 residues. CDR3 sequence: CASSPDSYYTEAFF. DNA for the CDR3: TGTGCCAGCTCACCTGACAGTTACTACACTGAAGCTTTCTTT. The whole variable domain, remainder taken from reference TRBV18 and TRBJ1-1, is NAGVMQNPRHLVRRRGQEARLRCSPMKGHSHVYWYRQLPEEGLKFMVYLQKENIIDESGMPKERFSAEFPKEGPSILRIQQVVRGDSAAYFCASSPDSYYTEAFFGQGTRLTVV.

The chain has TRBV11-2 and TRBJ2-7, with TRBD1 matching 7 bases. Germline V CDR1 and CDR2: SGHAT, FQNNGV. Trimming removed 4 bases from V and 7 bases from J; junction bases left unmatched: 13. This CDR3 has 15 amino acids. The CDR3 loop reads CASSSRTGDVGEQYF. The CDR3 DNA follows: TGTGCCAGCAGCTCCCGGACAGGCGACGTGGGTGAGCAGTACTTC. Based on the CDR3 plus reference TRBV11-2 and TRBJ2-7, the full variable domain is EAGVAQSPRYKIIEKRQSVAFWCNPISGHATLYWYQQILGQGPKLLIQFQNNGVVDDSQLPKDRFSAERLKGVDSTLKIQPAKLEDSAVYLCASSSRTGDVGEQYFGPGTRLTVT.

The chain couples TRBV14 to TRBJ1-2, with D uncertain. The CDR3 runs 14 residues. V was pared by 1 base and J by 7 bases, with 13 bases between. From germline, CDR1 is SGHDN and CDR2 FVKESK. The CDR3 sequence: CASSQASVSGGYTF. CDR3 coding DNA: TGTGCCAGCAGCCAAGCGTCCGTTTCGGGTGGCTACACCTTC.